A selection of T cell receptor beta chains follows, all from one sample in a study of shared clonotypes between healthy human individuals. TCRdb's copy holds only in-frame clones and misses some; the assay was immunoSEQ multiplex PCR. The table lists roughly 1,600,000 clones, just under 99% of them singletons. The sequencing sample was made of naive CD4+ T cells sorted from blood. These receptors originate from a man aged 25-45 years in good health. CDR3s include the opening cysteine and the closing phenylalanine or tryptophan. Only part of the rows carry a size: once, few, many, or a class if the clone is expanded.

clone size,J gene,V gene,CDR3 length,CDR3 protein
once,TRBJ2-3,TRBV30,16,CAWSSAGLPRIDTQYF
NA,TRBJ2-1,TRBV19,18,CASSIEGRLAGVYNEQFF
NA,TRBJ1-3,TRBV7-9,16,CASSLETGGFVNTIYF
NA,TRBJ2-3,TRBV5-6,14,CASVTSGRLDTQYF
once,TRBJ2-4,TRBV5-1,19,CASSLDLLRPGQGGNIQYF
NA,TRBJ2-1,TRBV6-1,15,CASCAGLAGAGEQFF
NA,TRBJ1-2,TRBV28,15,CASSLSGLGGYGYTF
once,TRBJ2-1,TRBV5-1,15,CASSLSVSSYNEQFF
NA,TRBJ2-5,TRBV11-2,15,CASSSRLAIQETQYF
NA,TRBJ2-7,TRBV6-5,15,CASSPWGASSYEQYF
NA,TRBJ2-3,TRBV30,15,CAWGGTALSTDTQYF
NA,TRBJ2-3,TRBV9,16,CASSVAGQQFTDTQYF
NA,TRBJ1-5,TRBV2,14,CASRADSSNQPQHF
NA,TRBJ2-5,TRBV29-1,12,CSVGRESETQYF
NA,TRBJ1-1,TRBV5-1,14,CASRSTGVITEAFF
NA,TRBJ2-7,TRBV28,13,CASSLGGSYEQYF
NA,TRBJ1-4,TRBV5-6,16,CASSSTQGRLNEKLFF
NA,TRBJ2-1,TRBV29-1,14,CSVEDMKSYNEQFF
NA,TRBJ2-7,TRBV18,16,CASSPRPGSFPNEQYF
NA,TRBJ1-4,TRBV5-1,16,CASSLKRAGLNEKLFF
few,TRBJ2-2,TRBV19,13,CASTSRGTGELFF
NA,TRBJ2-7,TRBV21-1,16,CASPKGEGGHYYEQYF
NA,TRBJ1-3,TRBV4-1,18,CASSQVDGRVSSGNTIYF
NA,TRBJ1-3,TRBV28,13,CASRQHSGNTIYF
once,TRBJ2-7,TRBV5-4,15,CASSLTGEGSYEQYF
NA,TRBJ2-5,TRBV2,13,CASTRDSKETQYF
NA,TRBJ1-2,TRBV29-1,12,CSVDKGSYGYTF
NA,TRBJ2-1,TRBV11-2,17,CASSLGPLYRPDNEQFF
NA,TRBJ1-2,TRBV7-2,14,CASRRNGENYGYTF
NA,TRBJ2-2,TRBV4-2,18,CASSQAASARYNTGELFF
NA,TRBJ2-2,TRBV7-2,16,CASSLPTGGSTGELFF
once,TRBJ2-3,TRBV4-1,16,CASSPRAGMGTDTQYF
NA,TRBJ1-2,TRBV5-1,14,CASSLTGWGYGYTF
NA,TRBJ2-5,TRBV10-3,16,CAISGTSGRAGETQYF